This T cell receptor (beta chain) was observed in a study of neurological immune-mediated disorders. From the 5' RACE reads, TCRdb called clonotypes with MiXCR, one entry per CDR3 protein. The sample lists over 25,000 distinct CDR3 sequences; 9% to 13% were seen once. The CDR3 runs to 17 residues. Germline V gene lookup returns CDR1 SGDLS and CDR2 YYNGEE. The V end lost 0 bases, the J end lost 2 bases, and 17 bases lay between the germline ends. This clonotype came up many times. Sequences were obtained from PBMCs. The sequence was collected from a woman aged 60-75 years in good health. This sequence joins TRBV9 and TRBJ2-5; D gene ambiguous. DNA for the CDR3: TGTGCCAGCAGCGTAGGAGGACGGACGTCAATGCAAGAGACCCAGTACTTC. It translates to CASSVGGRTSMQETQYF.